One sample yielded the 5 T cell receptor beta chains listed below, sequenced in a study of shared clonotypes between healthy human individuals (TCRdb year 2020). The library was made by the immunoSEQ multiplex PCR assay. The immuneACCESS repertoire file appears here via TCRdb, limited to in-frame rearrangements. These files lack a portion of the clones; in checked studies, under half of the deficit traces to unresolved V genes, and the cause of the others is not known. The sample table contains about 1.1 million clones; only one count was recorded for 75% to 80% of them. The top ten clones comprise around 0.61% of the sample. Material for sequencing was memory CD4+ T cells from PBMCs. The sample's cell subset or site label, in plain terms: CD45RA-negative fraction. These receptors were obtained from a man aged 18 to 29 in good health. Some clones in this sample may be carry-over from other donors' samples.

The gene calls are TRBV2 and TRBJ2-1, with a weak D call TRBD2 (6 bases). There are 12 residues in the CDR3. Germline loops: CDR1 SNHLY, CDR2 FYNNEI. V was shortened by 4 bases and J by 15 bases, with 16 bases between the two germline ends. CDR3 DNA: TGTGCCAGCAGTGTGGGGCTGACTAGTGCGTTCTTC. As protein: CASSVGLTSAFF.

V is TRBV9 and J is TRBJ2-7, with TRBD1 matching over 9 bases. The CDR3 loop spans 15 amino acids. The V and J ends lost 4 bases and 2 bases, in that order; junction bases with no gene match: 7. In germline, CDR1 is SGDLS, CDR2 YYNGEE. CDR3 sequence: CASSPRTGETYEQYF. CDR3 coding DNA: TGTGCCAGCAGCCCCCGGACAGGGGAAACCTACGAGCAGTACTTC.

The rearrangement joins TRBV18 to TRBJ1-1; D is perhaps TRBD1 (5 bases). Trimming left V 1 base short and J 3 bases short, with 12 bases between. This CDR3 region has 15 residues. Germline V gene sequence: CDR1 KGHSH, CDR2 LQKENI. CDR3 sequence: CASSPHHRSYTEAFF. The CDR3 DNA reads TGTGCCAGCTCACCACATCACAGGTCGTACACTGAAGCTTTCTTT.

The genes are TRBV2 and TRBJ2-5, with D uncertain. Between the trimmed V and J ends, which lost 2 bases and 2 bases, there was a span of 9 bases. The germline V gene encodes CDR1 SNHLY and CDR2 FYNNEI. The length of the CDR3 is 14 residues. The CDR3 protein is CASSEFSYQETQYF. CDR3 coding DNA: TGTGCCAGCAGTGAATTTAGTTATCAAGAGACCCAGTACTTC.

The V and J genes are TRBV5-1 and TRBJ2-1; 9 nucleotides line up with TRBD2. This CDR3 is 14 amino acids long. The germline V gene encodes CDR1 SGHRS and CDR2 YFSETQ. V shed 5 bases, J shed 5 bases, and the junction held 5 bases outside the gene matches. DNA of the CDR3: TGCGCCAGCAGGGCGGGAGGGGCCAACAATGAGCAGTTCTTC. Protein sequence: CASRAGGANNEQFF.